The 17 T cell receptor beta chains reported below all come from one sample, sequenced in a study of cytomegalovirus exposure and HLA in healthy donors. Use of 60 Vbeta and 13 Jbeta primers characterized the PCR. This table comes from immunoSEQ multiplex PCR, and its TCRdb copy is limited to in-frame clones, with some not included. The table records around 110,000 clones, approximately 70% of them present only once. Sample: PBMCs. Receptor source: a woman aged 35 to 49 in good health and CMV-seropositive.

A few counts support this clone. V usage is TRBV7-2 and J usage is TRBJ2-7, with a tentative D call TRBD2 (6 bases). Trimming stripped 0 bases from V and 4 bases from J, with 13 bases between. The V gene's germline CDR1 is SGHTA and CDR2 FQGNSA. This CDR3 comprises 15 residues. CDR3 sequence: CASSLAGGSGYEQYF. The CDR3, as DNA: TGTGCCAGCAGCTTAGCAGGAGGGAGTGGGTACGAGCAGTACTTC.

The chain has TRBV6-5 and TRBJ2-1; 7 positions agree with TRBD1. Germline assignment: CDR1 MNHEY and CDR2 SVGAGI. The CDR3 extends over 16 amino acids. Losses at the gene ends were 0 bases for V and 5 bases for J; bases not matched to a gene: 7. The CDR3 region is CASSYSFGTANNEQFF. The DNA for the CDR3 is TGTGCCAGCAGTTACTCCTTTGGGACAGCAAACAATGAGCAGTTCTTC.

The CDR3 here is CASSHHDFTQRGSYNEQFF. CDR3 sequence (DNA): TGCGCCAGCAGCCATCATGACTTTACCCAGCGGGGCTCCTACAATGAGCAGTTCTTC. The chain links TRBV4-1 to TRBJ2-1; 7 bases are a match to TRBD2. Germline loops: CDR1 MGHRA, CDR2 YSYEKL. The V segment lost 3 bases and the J segment 0 bases; nucleotides outside the gene matches: 14. The CDR3 is 19 residues long.

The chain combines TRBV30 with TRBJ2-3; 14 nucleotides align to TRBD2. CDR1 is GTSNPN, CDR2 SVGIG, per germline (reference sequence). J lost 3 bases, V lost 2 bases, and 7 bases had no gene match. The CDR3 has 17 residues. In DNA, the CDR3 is TGTGCCTGGAGTCCGGGGACTAGCGGGAGTGGGACAGATACGCAGTATTTT. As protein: CAWSPGTSGSGTDTQYF.

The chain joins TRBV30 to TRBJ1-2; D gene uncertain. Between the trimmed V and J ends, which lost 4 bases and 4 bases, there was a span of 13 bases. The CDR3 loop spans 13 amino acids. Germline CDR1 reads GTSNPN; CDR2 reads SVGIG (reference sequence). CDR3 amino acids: CAWTQRTLYGYTF. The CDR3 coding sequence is TGTGCCTGGACCCAGCGGACCCTCTATGGCTACACCTTC.

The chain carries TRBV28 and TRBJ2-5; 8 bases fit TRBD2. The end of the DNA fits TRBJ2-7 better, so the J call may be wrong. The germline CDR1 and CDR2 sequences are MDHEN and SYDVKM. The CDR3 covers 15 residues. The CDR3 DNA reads TGTGCCAGCACCAGCGGGGGCGGAGGCTCCTACGAGCAGTACTTC. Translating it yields CASTSGGGGSYEQYF.

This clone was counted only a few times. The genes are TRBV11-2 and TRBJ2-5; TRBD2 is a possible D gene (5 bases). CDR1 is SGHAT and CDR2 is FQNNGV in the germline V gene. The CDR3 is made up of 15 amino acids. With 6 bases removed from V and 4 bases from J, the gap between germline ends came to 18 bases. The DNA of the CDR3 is TGTGCCAGCAGACTTCTAACGGGGTATCGAGAGACCCAGTACTTC. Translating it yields CASRLLTGYRETQYF.

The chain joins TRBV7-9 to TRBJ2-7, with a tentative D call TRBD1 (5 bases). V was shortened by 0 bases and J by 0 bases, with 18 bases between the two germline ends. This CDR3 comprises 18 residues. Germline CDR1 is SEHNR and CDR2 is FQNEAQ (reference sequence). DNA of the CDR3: TGTGCCAGCAGCTTAGCGGCCGGTGGAATGACAGACTCCTACGAGCAGTACTTC. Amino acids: CASSLAAGGMTDSYEQYF.

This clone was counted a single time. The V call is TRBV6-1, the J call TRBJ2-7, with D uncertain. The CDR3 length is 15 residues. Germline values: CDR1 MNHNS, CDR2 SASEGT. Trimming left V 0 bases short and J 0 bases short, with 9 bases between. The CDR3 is CASSEALMSSYEQYF. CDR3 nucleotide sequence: TGTGCCAGCAGTGAAGCCCTAATGAGCTCCTACGAGCAGTACTTC.

CDR3 bases: TGTGCCAGTAGTATGGCGAGCCGTCAGGGATCCGGGGAGCTGTTTTTT. Translation gives CASSMASRQGSGELFF. The chain links TRBV19 to TRBJ2-2, with TRBD1 as a possible D gene (5 bases). Germline CDR1 is LNHDA and CDR2 is SQIVND (reference sequence). Trimming removed 3 bases from V and 6 bases from J, with 17 bases in between. The CDR3 covers 16 residues. Variable domain in full (rest from reference TRBV19 and TRBJ2-2): DGGITQSPKYLFRKEGQNVTLSCEQNLNHDAMYWYRQDPGQGLRLIYYSQIVNDFQKGDIAEGYSVSREKKESFPLTVTSAQKNPTAFYLCASSMASRQGSGELFFGEGSRLTVL.

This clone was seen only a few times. The CDR3, as DNA: TGTGCCAGCAGTTTTAGCAGCTACAATGAGCAGTTCTTC. Translated, it gives CASSFSSYNEQFF. The chain combines TRBV27 with TRBJ2-1; the D is unclear. Deletions cut 3 bases from V and 3 bases from J, with 6 bases between. This CDR3 region has 13 residues. From germline, CDR1 is MNHEY and CDR2 SMNVEV (reference sequence).

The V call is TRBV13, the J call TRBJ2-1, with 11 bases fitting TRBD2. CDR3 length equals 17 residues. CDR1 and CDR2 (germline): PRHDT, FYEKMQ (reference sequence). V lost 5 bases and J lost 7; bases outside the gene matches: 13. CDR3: CASSTRLLAGVWNEQFF. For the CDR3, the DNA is TGTGCCAGCAGCACCCGATTACTAGCGGGAGTCTGGAATGAGCAGTTCTTC. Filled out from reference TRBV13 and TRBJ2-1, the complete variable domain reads AAGVIQSPRHLIKEKRETATLKCYPIPRHDTVYWYQQGPGQDPQFLISFYEKMQSDKGSIPDRFSAQQFSDYHSELNMSSLELGDSALYFCASSTRLLAGVWNEQFFGPGTRLTVL.

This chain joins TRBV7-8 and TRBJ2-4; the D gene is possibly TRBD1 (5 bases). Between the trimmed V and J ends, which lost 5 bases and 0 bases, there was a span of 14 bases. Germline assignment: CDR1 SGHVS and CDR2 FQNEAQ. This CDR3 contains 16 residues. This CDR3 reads CASSNDRTLAKNIQYF. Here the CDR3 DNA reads TGTGCCAGCAGCAACGACAGAACTCTAGCCAAAAACATTCAGTACTTC.

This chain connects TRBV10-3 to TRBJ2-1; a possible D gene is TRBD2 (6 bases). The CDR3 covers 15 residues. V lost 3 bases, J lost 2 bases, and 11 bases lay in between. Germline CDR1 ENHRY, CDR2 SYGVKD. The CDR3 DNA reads TGTGCCATCAGTGAATCGGGAGCCCCCTACAATGAGCAGTTCTTC. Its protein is CAISESGAPYNEQFF.

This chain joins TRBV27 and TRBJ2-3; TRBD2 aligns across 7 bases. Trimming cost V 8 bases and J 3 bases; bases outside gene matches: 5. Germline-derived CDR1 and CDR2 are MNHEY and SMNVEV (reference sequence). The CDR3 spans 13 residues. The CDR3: CASGDYPTDTQYF. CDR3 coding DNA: TGTGCCAGCGGGGACTACCCGACAGATACGCAGTATTTT.

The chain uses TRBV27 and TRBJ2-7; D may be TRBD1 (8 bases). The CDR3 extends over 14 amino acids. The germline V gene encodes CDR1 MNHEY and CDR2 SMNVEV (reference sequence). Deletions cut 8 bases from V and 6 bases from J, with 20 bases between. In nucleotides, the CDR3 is TGTGCCAGCGGGGGGGACAGGCCCCCTCGCGAGCAGTACTTC. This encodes CASGGDRPPREQYF.

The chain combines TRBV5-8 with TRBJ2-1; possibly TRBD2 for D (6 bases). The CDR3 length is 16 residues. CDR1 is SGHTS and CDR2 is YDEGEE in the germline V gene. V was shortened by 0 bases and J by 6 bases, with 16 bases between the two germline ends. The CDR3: CASSLGRLEGVNEQFF. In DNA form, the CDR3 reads TGTGCCAGCAGCTTGGGGAGACTAGAAGGGGTCAATGAGCAGTTCTTC. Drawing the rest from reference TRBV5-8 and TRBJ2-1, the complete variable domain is EAGVTQSPTHLIKTRGQQATLRCSPISGHTSVYWYQQALGLGLQFLLWYDEGEERNRGNFPPRFSGRQFPNYSSELNVNALELEDSALYLCASSLGRLEGVNEQFFGPGTRLTVL.